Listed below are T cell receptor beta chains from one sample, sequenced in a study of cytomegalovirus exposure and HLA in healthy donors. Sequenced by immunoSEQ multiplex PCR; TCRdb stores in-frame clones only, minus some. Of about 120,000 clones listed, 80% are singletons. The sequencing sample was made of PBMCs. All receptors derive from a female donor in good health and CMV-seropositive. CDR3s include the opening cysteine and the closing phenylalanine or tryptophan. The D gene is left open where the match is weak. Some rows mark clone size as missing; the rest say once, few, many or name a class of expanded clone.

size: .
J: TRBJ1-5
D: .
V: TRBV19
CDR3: CASSIGNQPQHF
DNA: TGTGCCAGTAGTATCGGCAATCAGCCCCAGCATTTT

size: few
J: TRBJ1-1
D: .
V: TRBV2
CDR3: CASSDFGDPEAFF
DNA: TGTGCCAGCAGTGATTTCGGGGATCCTGAAGCTTTCTTT

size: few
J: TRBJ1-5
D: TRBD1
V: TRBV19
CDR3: CASSPTGSGNQPQHF
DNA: TGTGCCAGTAGTCCGACAGGGTCGGGCAATCAGCCCCAGCATTTT

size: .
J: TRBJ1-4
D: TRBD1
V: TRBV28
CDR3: CASSPGDRGIEKLFF
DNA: TGTGCCAGCAGTCCCGGGGACAGGGGGATTGAAAAACTGTTTTTT

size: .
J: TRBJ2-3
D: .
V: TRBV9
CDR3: CASSVKGEGTQYF
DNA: TGTGCCAGCAGCGTAAAGGGGGAGGGTACGCAGTATTTT

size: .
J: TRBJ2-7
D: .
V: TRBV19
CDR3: CASSIGSGYPYEQYF
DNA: TGTGCCAGTAGTATCGGTTCCGGGTACCCCTACGAGCAGTACTTC

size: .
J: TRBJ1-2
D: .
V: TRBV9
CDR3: CASSVVERGKVDGYTF
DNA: TGTGCCAGCAGCGTAGTGGAGAGGGGGAAGGTAGATGGCTACACCTTC

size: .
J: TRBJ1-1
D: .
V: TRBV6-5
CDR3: CASSYEGDTEAFF
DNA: TGTGCCAGCAGTTACGAAGGGGACACTGAAGCTTTCTTT

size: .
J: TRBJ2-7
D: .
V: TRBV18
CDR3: CASSPDTEQYF
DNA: TGTGCCAGCTCACCGGACACGGAGCAGTACTTC

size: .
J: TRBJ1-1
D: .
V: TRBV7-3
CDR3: CASSFQGGTEAFF
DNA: TGTGCCAGCAGCTTTCAGGGAGGGACTGAAGCTTTCTTT

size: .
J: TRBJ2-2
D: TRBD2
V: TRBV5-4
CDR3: CASSGIAGGPITGELFF
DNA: TGTGCCAGCAGCGGAATAGCGGGGGGGCCAATCACCGGGGAGCTGTTTTTT

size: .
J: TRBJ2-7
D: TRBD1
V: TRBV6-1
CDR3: CASRWDRTSYEQYF
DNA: TGTGCCAGCAGATGGGACAGGACATCCTACGAGCAGTACTTC

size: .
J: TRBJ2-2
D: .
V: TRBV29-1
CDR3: CSVEFFTNTGELFF
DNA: TGCAGCGTCGAGTTTTTCACGAACACCGGGGAGCTGTTTTTT

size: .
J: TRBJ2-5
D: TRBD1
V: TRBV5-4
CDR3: CASSFGTGQETQYF
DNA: TGTGCCAGCAGCTTCGGGACAGGCCAAGAGACCCAGTACTTC

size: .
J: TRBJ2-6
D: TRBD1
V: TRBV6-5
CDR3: CACRDSTSGANVLTF
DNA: TGTGCCTGCAGGGACAGCACCTCTGGGGCCAACGTCCTGACTTTC

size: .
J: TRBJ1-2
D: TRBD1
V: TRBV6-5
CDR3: CASTRQGADYGYTF
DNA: TGTGCCAGCACCCGACAGGGGGCCGACTATGGCTACACCTTC

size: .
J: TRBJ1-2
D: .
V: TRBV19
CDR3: CASSPSGVVYGYTF
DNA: TGTGCCAGTAGTCCTTCAGGTGTTGTGTATGGCTACACCTTC

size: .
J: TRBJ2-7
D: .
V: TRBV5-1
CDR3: CASSLGGGIDEQYF
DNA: TGCGCCAGCAGCTTGGGGGGGGGCATAGACGAGCAGTACTTC

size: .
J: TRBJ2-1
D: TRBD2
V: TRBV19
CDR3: CASSWGSSGGYNEQFF
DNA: TGTGCCAGTAGTTGGGGGTCTAGCGGGGGATACAATGAGCAGTTCTTC

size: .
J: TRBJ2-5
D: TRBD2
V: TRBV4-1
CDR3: CASSQEGLAGVQETQYF
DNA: TGCGCCAGCAGCCAAGAGGGACTAGCGGGGGTCCAAGAGACCCAGTACTTC

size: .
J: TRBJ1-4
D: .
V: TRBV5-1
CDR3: CASSLYTPETNEKLFF
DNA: TGCGCCAGCAGCTTGTATACTCCCGAGACTAATGAAAAACTGTTTTTT

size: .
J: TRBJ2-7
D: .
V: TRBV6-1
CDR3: CASSEKSYEQYF
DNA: TGTGCCAGCAGCGAGAAGTCCTACGAGCAGTACTTC

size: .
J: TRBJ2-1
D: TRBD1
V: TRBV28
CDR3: CASSLRSGGSEQFF
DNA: TGTGCCAGCAGTTTAAGGTCAGGGGGTAGTGAGCAGTTCTTC

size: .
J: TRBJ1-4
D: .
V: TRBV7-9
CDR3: CASSARATNEKLFF
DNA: TGTGCCAGCAGCGCCCGGGCAACTAATGAAAAACTGTTTTTT